Each of the 23 T cell receptor beta chains below was sequenced from the same sample in a study of blood T cell repertoires in COVID-19. Only in-frame clones appear in the TCRdb table, and some are missing; sequencing was by immunoSEQ multiplex PCR. The sample shows around 25,000 clones, about 75% of them seen only once. Sequencing was done on a sample of peripheral blood. These receptors all come from an elderly man with active or convalescent COVID-19.

The table lists this clone with a few counts. The V gene is TRBV5-5, the J gene TRBJ2-7, with D possibly being TRBD2 (5 bases). From germline, CDR1 is SGHKS and CDR2 YYEKEE (reference sequence). The V end lost 4 bases, the J end lost 0 bases, and 17 bases lay between the germline ends. This CDR3 is 16 amino acids long. The CDR3 region has the DNA TGTGCCAGCAGCCTATATTCCCCAGCGGTCTCCTACGAGCAGTACTTC. This gives the protein CASSLYSPAVSYEQYF. The full variable domain, completed using reference TRBV5-5 and TRBJ2-7, is DAGVTQSPTHLIKTRGQQVTLRCSPISGHKSVSWYQQVLGQGPQFIFQYYEKEERGRGNFPDRFSARQFPNYSSELNVNALLLGDSALYLCASSLYSPAVSYEQYFGPGTRLTVT.

The chain uses TRBV27 and TRBJ2-1; 7 bases align to TRBD1. Germline lookup yields CDR1 MNHEY and CDR2 SMNVEV (reference sequence). This CDR3 contains 14 residues. V was pared by 3 bases and J by 3 bases, with 2 bases of the junction left unmatched. The chain's CDR3 is CASSLAGGYNEQFF. DNA for the CDR3: TGTGCCAGCAGTTTGGCAGGGGGCTACAATGAGCAGTTCTTC.

The chain joins TRBV7-2 to TRBJ2-5; tentative D call: TRBD2 (7 bases). CDR3 length: 13 residues. Germline lookup yields CDR1 SGHTA and CDR2 FQGNSA. V lost 3 bases and J lost 4, with 9 bases in between. This CDR3 reads CASSLRGPETQYF. CDR3 DNA sequence: TGTGCCAGCAGCTTGCGGGGGCCAGAGACCCAGTACTTC.

The chain employs TRBV10-3 and TRBJ2-1; TRBD2 agrees at 8 bases. The CDR3 extends over 15 amino acids. Germline loops: CDR1 ENHRY, CDR2 SYGVKD. V trimming: 2 bases; J trimming: 6 bases; junction bases outside the gene matches: 6. The CDR3 reads CAISERGGYSNEQFF. The DNA of the CDR3 is TGTGCCATCAGTGAGCGGGGGGGGTACTCCAATGAGCAGTTCTTC.

This rearrangement joins TRBV5-6 to TRBJ1-2; D ambiguous. The CDR3 has 12 amino acids. Trimming took 0 bases from V and 8 from J, leaving 8 bases between them. From germline, CDR1 is SGHDT and CDR2 YYEEEE. CDR3 sequence: CASSLGSGGYTF. The CDR3 DNA is TGTGCCAGCAGCTTGGGATCAGGAGGCTACACCTTC.

This chain connects TRBV11-3 to TRBJ2-2, with a possible D match to TRBD2 (6 bases). The CDR3 length is 13 residues. V was trimmed by 3 bases and J by 6 bases, leaving 8 bases between them. Germline loops: CDR1 SGHNT, CDR2 YENEEA. CDR3 loop: CASSFGGPGELFF. The CDR3 DNA is TGTGCCAGCAGCTTCGGGGGACCCGGGGAGCTGTTTTTT.

This clone was counted between two and nine times. This chain's CDR3 is CASSLEQGVEGYTF. In DNA form, the CDR3 reads TGTGCCAGCAGCTTAGAACAGGGCGTCGAGGGCTACACCTTC. The rearrangement joins TRBV7-2 to TRBJ1-2; tentatively, D is TRBD1 (6 bases). Trimming cost V 1 base and J 8 bases, with 14 bases left between them. The CDR3 has 14 residues. Germline lookup yields CDR1 SGHTA and CDR2 FQGNSA.

The chain employs TRBV5-4 and TRBJ2-5; no firm D call. V shed 2 bases and J shed 5 bases, with 10 bases lying between them. CDR1 SGHNT and CDR2 YYREEE come from the germline V gene (reference sequence). The CDR3 runs to 13 residues. CDR3 sequence: CASSLDFGETQYF. The CDR3 DNA reads TGTGCCAGCAGCTTAGATTTCGGGGAGACCCAGTACTTC.

This rearrangement joins TRBV9 to TRBJ1-2; 11 bases line up with TRBD1. Germline lookup yields CDR1 SGDLS and CDR2 YYNGEE. The CDR3 consists of 14 residues. Trimming cost V 4 bases and J 6 bases; bases outside gene matches: 5. The CDR3 protein is CASSTRTGGNGYTF. In nucleotides, the CDR3 is TGTGCCAGCAGCACCCGGACAGGGGGCAATGGCTACACCTTC.

The table lists this clone with a count of one. V gene TRBV6-2 or TRBV6-3 combines with J gene TRBJ2-2; 9 positions agree with TRBD1. The CDR3 has 15 amino acids. V dropped 3 bases and J dropped 6; count of bases not matched to a gene: 5. CDR1 and CDR2 from the germline V gene are MNHEY and SVGEGT. The CDR3, as DNA: TGTGCCAGCAGTTATCTGACAGGGGGATCCGGGGAGCTGTTTTTT. This codes for CASSYLTGGSGELFF.

V usage is TRBV5-4 and J usage is TRBJ2-5; the match to TRBD1 covers 9 bases. Germline V gene lookup returns CDR1 SGHNT and CDR2 YYREEE (reference sequence). Trimming cost V 4 bases and J 5 bases; bases outside gene matches: 9. The CDR3 contains 15 residues. The CDR3, as DNA: TGTGCCAGCAGCCTTCGTACAGGGGGCGAGGAGACCCAGTACTTC. Its protein is CASSLRTGGEETQYF.

V is TRBV28 and J is TRBJ2-5; 9 bases align to TRBD2. This CDR3 contains 15 residues. J was trimmed by 1 base and V by 7 bases; bases with no gene match: 7. Germline V CDR1 and CDR2: MDHEN, SYDVKM. The CDR3 spells CASIERGAFQETQYF. CDR3 bases: TGTGCCAGCATAGAGCGGGGGGCATTCCAAGAGACCCAGTACTTC.

This rearrangement joins TRBV6-2 or TRBV6-3 to TRBJ2-5; 8 nucleotides align to TRBD1. This CDR3 has 16 amino acids. Trimming removed 4 bases from V and 4 bases from J; junction bases left unmatched: 11. Germline values: CDR1 MNHEY, CDR2 SVGEGT. DNA of the CDR3: TGTGCCAGCAGTTTGATTGGCGGGACAGGCTCAGAGACCCAGTACTTC. Protein: CASSLIGGTGSETQYF.

This clone was recorded a few times. This chain joins TRBV10-3 and TRBJ2-1; 12 nucleotides agree with TRBD2. V lost 11 bases, J lost 4 bases, and 3 bases stayed unmatched. Germline V gives CDR1 ENHRY, CDR2 SYGVKD. This CDR3 region has 13 residues. The CDR3 sequence is CALGTSGYNEQFF. Written as DNA, the CDR3 is TGTGCCCTCGGGACTAGCGGGTACAATGAGCAGTTCTTC.

This chain connects TRBV27 to TRBJ2-1, with a possible D match to TRBD2 (6 bases). Germline V gene data show CDR1 as MNHEY and CDR2 as SMNVEV (reference sequence). This CDR3 spans 14 amino acids. The V end lost 5 bases, the J end lost 1 base, and 9 bases lay between the germline ends. CDR3 in DNA: TGTGCCAGCAGTCTACTAGCATCCTACAATGAGCAGTTCTTC. The encoded protein is CASSLLASYNEQFF.

The gene calls are TRBV24-1 and TRBJ2-3; a possible D gene is TRBD2 (6 bases). The CDR3 covers 14 residues. Germline CDR1 is KGHDR and CDR2 is SFDVKD. Deletions cut 6 bases from V and 1 base from J, with 10 bases between. The CDR3 loop reads CATSPGGGTDTQYF. The CDR3 DNA sequence: TGTGCCACCAGTCCCGGGGGAGGCACAGATACGCAGTATTTT.

This chain joins TRBV6-9 and TRBJ2-7; D not certain. V lost 6 bases and J 9 bases, leaving 9 bases between the germline ends. The length of the CDR3 is 10 residues. Germline V CDR1 and CDR2: MNHGY, SVAAGI. As DNA, the CDR3 is TGTGCCAGCAGCCCTCTCGGGCAGTACTTC. It codes for CASSPLGQYF.

The chain employs TRBV19 and TRBJ1-5, with D maybe TRBD1 (5 bases). The CDR3 has 16 residues. Between the trimmed V and J ends, which lost 7 bases and 3 bases, there was a span of 19 bases. Germline V lookup: CDR1 LNHDA, CDR2 SQIVND (reference sequence). The CDR3 nucleotides read TGTGCCAGTATGAGCAAGCGGGCAGGGTACAATCAGCCCCAGCATTTT. Its protein is CASMSKRAGYNQPQHF.

The chain carries TRBV6-5 and TRBJ1-1, with 9 bases identical to TRBD1. The length of the CDR3 is 16 residues. Germline CDR1 is MNHEY and CDR2 is SVGAGI. The junction had 5 bases not matched to a gene; V was cut back by 2 bases and J by 1 base. DNA of the CDR3: TGTGCCAGCAGTTACGGAACGGGACAGGGGAACACTGAAGCTTTCTTT. Translating gives CASSYGTGQGNTEAFF.

The chain carries TRBV9 and TRBJ1-2; 9 bases line up with TRBD1. The CDR3 contains 15 residues. Germline V gene sequence: CDR1 SGDLS, CDR2 YYNGEE. V shed 4 bases and J 7 bases; nucleotides not matched to a gene: 11. CDR3 in DNA: TGTGCCAGCAGCCCAGAAGCGGGACAGGGTTTTGGCTACACCTTC. It is translated as CASSPEAGQGFGYTF.

The genes are TRBV18 and TRBJ1-1, with TRBD1 matching over 7 bases. The CDR3 has 14 residues. The J segment lost 1 base and the V segment lost 3 bases, leaving 2 bases of the junction unmatched. Per germline, CDR1 KGHSH and CDR2 LQKENI. In DNA, the CDR3 is TGTGCCAGCTCACCCGACAGGGAGAACACTGAAGCTTTCTTT. It is translated as CASSPDRENTEAFF. Based on the CDR3 plus reference TRBV18 and TRBJ1-1, the full variable domain is NAGVMQNPRHLVRRRGQEARLRCSPMKGHSHVYWYRQLPEEGLKFMVYLQKENIIDESGMPKERFSAEFPKEGPSILRIQQVVRGDSAAYFCASSPDRENTEAFFGQGTRLTVV.

The chain is built from TRBV4-1 and TRBJ1-2; D is possibly TRBD1 (5 bases). This CDR3 is built from 15 residues. V lost 0 bases and J 4 bases, leaving 12 bases between the germline ends. Germline V gene sequence: CDR1 MGHRA, CDR2 YSYEKL. CDR3 sequence reads: CASSQEATGGYGYTF. In DNA form, the CDR3 reads TGCGCCAGCAGCCAAGAAGCTACGGGGGGCTATGGCTACACCTTC.

V and J are TRBV7-9 and TRBJ1-2; D gene unclear. The CDR3 contains 12 residues. Per germline, CDR1 SEHNR and CDR2 FQNEAQ (reference sequence). V shed 0 bases and J shed 7 bases, with 6 bases lying between them. The CDR3 loop reads CASSLASGGYTF. The DNA for the CDR3 is TGTGCCAGCAGCTTAGCGTCCGGTGGCTACACCTTC.